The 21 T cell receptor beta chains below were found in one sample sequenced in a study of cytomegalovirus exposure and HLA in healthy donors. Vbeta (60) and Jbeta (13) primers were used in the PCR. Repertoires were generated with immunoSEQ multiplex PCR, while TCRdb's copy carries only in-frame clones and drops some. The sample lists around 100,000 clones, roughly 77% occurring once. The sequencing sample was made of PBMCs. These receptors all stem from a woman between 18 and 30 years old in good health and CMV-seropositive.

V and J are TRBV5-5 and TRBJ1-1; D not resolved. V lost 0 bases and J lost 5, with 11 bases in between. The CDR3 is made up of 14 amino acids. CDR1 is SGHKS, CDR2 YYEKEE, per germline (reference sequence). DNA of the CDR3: TGTGCCAGCAGCTTGGGATCGGCCGGGACTGAAGCTTTCTTT. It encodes CASSLGSAGTEAFF.

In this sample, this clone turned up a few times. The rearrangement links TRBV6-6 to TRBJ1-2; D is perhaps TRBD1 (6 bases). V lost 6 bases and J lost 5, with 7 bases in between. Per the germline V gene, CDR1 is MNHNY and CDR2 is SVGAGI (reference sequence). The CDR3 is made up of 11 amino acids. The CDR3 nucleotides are TGTGCCAGCAGCAGGGGTTATGGCTACACCTTC. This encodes CASSRGYGYTF.

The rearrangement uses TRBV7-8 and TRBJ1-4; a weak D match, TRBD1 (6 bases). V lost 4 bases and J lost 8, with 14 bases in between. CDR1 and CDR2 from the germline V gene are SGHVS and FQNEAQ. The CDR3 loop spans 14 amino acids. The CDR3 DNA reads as TGTGCCAGCAGCTCGACAGGAGTGAGGGAAAAACTGTTTTTT. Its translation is CASSSTGVREKLFF.

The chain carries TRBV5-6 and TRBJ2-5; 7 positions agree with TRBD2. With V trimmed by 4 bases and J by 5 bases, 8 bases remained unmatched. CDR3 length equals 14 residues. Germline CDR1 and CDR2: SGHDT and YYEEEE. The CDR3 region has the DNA TGTGCCAGCAGCCTAGCGGTGGGCCTTGAGACCCAGTACTTC. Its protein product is CASSLAVGLETQYF.

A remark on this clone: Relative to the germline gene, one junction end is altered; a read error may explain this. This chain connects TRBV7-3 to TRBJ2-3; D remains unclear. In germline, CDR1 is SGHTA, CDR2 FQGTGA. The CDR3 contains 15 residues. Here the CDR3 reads CTSSRLSASTDTQYF. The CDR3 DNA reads TGTACCAGCAGCCGACTTTCGGCTAGCACAGATACGCAGTATTTT.

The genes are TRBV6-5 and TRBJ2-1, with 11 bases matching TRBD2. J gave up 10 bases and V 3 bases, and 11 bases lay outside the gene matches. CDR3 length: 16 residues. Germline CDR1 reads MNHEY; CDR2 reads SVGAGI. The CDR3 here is CASSYLTSGSFWEQFF. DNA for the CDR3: TGTGCCAGCAGTTATCTTACTAGCGGGAGCTTCTGGGAGCAGTTCTTC.

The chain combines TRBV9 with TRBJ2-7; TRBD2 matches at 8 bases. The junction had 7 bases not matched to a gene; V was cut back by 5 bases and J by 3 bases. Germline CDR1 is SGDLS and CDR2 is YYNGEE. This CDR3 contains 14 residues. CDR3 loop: CASSPSGSLYEQYF. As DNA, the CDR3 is TGTGCCAGCAGTCCCAGCGGGAGCCTCTACGAGCAGTACTTC.

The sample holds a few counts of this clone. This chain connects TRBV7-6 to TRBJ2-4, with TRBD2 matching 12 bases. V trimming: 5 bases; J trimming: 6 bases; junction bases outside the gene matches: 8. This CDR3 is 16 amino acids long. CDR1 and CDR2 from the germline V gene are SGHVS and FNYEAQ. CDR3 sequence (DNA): TGTGCCAGCAGCCTCCAGGGGGGACTAGCGGGAAACATTCAGTACTTC. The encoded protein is CASSLQGGLAGNIQYF.

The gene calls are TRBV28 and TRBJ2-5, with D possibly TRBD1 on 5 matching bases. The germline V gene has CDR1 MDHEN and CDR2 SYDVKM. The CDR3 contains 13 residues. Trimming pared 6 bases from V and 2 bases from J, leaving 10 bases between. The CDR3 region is CASRWTYQETQYF. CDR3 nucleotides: TGTGCCAGCAGATGGACATATCAAGAGACCCAGTACTTC.

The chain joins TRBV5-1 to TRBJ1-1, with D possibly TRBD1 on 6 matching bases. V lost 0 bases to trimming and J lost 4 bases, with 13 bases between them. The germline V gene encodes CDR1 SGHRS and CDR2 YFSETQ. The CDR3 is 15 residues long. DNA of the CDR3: TGCGCCAGCAGCTTGGTAGGGGGAGAGGGCACTGAAGCTTTCTTT. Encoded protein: CASSLVGGEGTEAFF.

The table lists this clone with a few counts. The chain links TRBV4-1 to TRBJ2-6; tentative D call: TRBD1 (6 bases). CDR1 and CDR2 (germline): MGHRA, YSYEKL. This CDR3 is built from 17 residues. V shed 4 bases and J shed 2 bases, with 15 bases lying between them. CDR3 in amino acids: CASSRETGSPGANVLTF. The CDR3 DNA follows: TGCGCCAGCAGCCGCGAAACAGGGAGCCCTGGGGCCAACGTCCTGACTTTC.

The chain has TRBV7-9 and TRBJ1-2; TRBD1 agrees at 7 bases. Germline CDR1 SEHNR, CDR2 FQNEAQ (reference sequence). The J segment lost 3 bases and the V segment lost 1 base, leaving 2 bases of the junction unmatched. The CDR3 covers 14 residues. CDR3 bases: TGTGCCAGCAGCTTAGGGGACAGTTACTATGGCTACACCTTC. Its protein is CASSLGDSYYGYTF.

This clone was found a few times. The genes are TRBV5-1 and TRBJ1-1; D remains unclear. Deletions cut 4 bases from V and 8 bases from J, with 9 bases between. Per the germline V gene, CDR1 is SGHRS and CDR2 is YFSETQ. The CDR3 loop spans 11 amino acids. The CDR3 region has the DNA TGCGCCAGCAGCCCGGGAATAGAAGCTTTCTTT. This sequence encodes CASSPGIEAFF. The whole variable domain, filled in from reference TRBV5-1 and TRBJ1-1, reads KAGVTQTPRYLIKTRGQQVTLSCSPISGHRSVSWYQQTPGQGLQFLFEYFSETQRNKGNFPGRFSGRQFSNSRSEMNVSTLELGDSALYLCASSPGIEAFFGQGTRLTVV.

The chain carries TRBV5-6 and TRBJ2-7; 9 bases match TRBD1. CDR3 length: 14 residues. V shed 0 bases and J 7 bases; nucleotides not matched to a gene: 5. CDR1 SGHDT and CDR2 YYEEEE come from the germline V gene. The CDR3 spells CASSLGPDRGEQYF. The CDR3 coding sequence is TGTGCCAGCAGCTTGGGCCCGGACAGGGGAGAGCAGTACTTC. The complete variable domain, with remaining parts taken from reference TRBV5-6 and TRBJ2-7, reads DAGVTQSPTHLIKTRGQQVTLRCSPKSGHDTVSWYQQALGQGPQFIFQYYEEEERQRGNFPDRFSGHQFPNYSSELNVNALLLGDSALYLCASSLGPDRGEQYFGPGTRLTVT.

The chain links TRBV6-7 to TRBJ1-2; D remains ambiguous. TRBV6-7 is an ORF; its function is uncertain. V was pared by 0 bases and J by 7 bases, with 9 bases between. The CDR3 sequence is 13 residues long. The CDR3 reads CASSYSSRCGYTF. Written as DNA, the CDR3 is TGTGCCAGCAGTTACTCGTCGCGGTGTGGCTACACCTTC.

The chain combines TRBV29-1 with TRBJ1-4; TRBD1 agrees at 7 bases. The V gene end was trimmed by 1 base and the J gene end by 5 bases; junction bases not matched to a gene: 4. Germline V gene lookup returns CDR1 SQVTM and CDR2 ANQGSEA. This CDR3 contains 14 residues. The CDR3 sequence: CSVEGQGSNEKLFF. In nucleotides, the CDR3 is TGCAGCGTTGAAGGACAGGGCTCAAATGAAAAACTGTTTTTT.

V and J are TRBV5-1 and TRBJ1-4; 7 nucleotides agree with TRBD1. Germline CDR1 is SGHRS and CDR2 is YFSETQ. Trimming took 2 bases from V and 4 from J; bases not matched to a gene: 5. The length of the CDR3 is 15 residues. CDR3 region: CASSFWTGYNEKLFF. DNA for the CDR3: TGCGCCAGCAGCTTTTGGACAGGATATAATGAAAAACTGTTTTTT.

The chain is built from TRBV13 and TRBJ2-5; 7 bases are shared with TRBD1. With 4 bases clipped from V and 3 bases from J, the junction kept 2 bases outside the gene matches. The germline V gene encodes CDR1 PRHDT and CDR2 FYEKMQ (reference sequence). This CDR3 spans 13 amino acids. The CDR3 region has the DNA TGTGCCAGCAGCTGGGACAGCGAAGAGACCCAGTACTTC. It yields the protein CASSWDSEETQYF.

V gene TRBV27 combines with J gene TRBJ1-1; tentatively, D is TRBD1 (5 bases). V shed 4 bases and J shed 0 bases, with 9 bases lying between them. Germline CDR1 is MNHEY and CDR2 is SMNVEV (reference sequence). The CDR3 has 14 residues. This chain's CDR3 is CASSSGLMNTEAFF. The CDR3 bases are TGTGCCAGCAGTTCGGGACTAATGAACACTGAAGCTTTCTTT.

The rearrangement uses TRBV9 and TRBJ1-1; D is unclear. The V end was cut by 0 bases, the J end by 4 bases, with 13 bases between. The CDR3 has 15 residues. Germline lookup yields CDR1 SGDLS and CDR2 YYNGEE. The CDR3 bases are TGTGCCAGCAGCGTAGCTGGTCAGGCGCGCACTGAAGCTTTCTTT. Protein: CASSVAGQARTEAFF.

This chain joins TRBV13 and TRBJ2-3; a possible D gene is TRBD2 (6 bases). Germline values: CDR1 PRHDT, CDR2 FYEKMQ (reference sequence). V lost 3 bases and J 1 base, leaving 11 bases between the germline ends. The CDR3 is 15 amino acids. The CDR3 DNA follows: TGTGCCAGCAGCTTCTCGGTAGCGGGCACAGATACGCAGTATTTT. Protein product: CASSFSVAGTDTQYF.